The source of this T cell receptor beta chain is a study of T cell repertoires in cytomegalovirus infection (dated by TCRdb to between 2018 and 2021). As for the study more broadly: Because public TCR beta signatures pointed to carriage of CMV infection together with the matching HLA type, the HLA type of each donor mattered for the analysis.

Reads for this sample came from an Illumina HiSeq 1500. TCRdb trimmed the raw reads at Q25, called clones with MiXCR and kept productive beta chains. Here each entry gathers all rows of one CDR3 protein and keeps the most common genes and DNA. The sample records about 400,000 distinct CDR3 sequences, 15% to 20% of which are singletons. Jointly, the top ten make up approximately 10% of the sample. This clonotype showed up just a few times. Its target antigen remains unknown. Base qualities were left out, and no much larger clone turns up one base away. The junction shows trimming of 4 bases on V and 0 bases on J, and the gene matches do not reach 4 bases of it. From the cysteine up to the phenylalanine, the CDR3 has a length of 16 residues. Only CDR3 DNA is held: 48 bases, read in frame from base 1. From a lookup of the germline V gene, CDR1 and CDR2 are SGHVS and FQNEAQ. Paper-wide results and their limitations: In both this cohort and an independent roughly 400-donor cohort, the cumulative frequency of public TCR beta family members distinguished carriers of CMV infection plus the relevant HLA type. The ex vivo response was dominated by HLA-C-restricted CMV-specific TCR beta clonotypes, which also provided the single most frequent clonotype in two of eight donors.

Sequences were obtained from PBMCs. This TCR was recovered from a human donor in good health (CMV status not recorded). Some clones in this sample may be carry-over from other donors' samples. This chain joins TRBV7-8 to TRBJ2-2; 8 of the junction bases match TRBD1. The CDR3 region has the sequence CASSSQTGANTGELFF. The DNA is TGTGCCAGCAGCTCGCAGACAGGGGCGAACACCGGGGAGCTGTTTTTT. Reference TRBV7-8 and TRBJ2-2 genes cover what lies past the CDR3, so the full variable domain is GAGVSQSPRYKVAKRGQDVALRCDPISGHVSLFWYQQALGQGPEFLTYFQNEAQLDKSGLPSDRFFAERPEGSVSTLKIQRTQQEDSAVYLCASSSQTGANTGELFFGEGSRLTVL.